The 9 T cell receptor beta chains in this list originate from one sample, sequenced in a study of molecular identifiers for immune sequencing clone quantification. TCRdb reprocessed the PCR reads via MiXCR and lists one record per CDR3 protein. This table holds around 470,000 distinct CDR3 sequences, under 30% found once. Specimen: naive CD8+ T cells from blood, with Jurkat cell RNA spiked in. The subset was: FACS-sorted CD8+CD4-CCR7+CD45RA+ naive T cells. These receptors were taken from a human donor in good health. Some libraries in this study had Jurkat cell RNA spiked in.

The chain combines TRBV28 with TRBJ2-5, with TRBD1 identical over 10 bases. Germline loops: CDR1 MDHEN, CDR2 SYDVKM. The CDR3 has 17 residues. The ends lost 6 bases at V and 1 base at J; junction bases unmatched: 11. The CDR3 bases are TGTGCCAGCAGCTATGACAGGGGGCTTACCTTCCAAGAGACCCAGTACTTC. Translation gives CASSYDRGLTFQETQYF.

This clonotype was seen a handful of times. The chain uses TRBV7-9 and TRBJ2-3, with D possibly being TRBD1 (5 bases). Germline CDR1 is SEHNR and CDR2 is FQNEAQ (reference sequence). Trimming pared 1 base from V and 3 bases from J, leaving 8 bases between. The CDR3 runs to 14 residues. The CDR3 DNA reads as TGTGCCAGCAGCTTAGGGAAGGGGACAGATACGCAGTATTTT. Its protein product is CASSLGKGTDTQYF. The entire variable domain, with the rest obtained from reference TRBV7-9 and TRBJ2-3, is as follows: DTGVSQNPRHKITKRGQNVTFRCDPISEHNRLYWYRQTLGQGPEFLTYFQNEAQLEKSRLLSDRFSAERPKGSFSTLEIQRTEQGDSAMYLCASSLGKGTDTQYFGPGTRLTVL.

This rearrangement joins TRBV6-5 to TRBJ2-7; TRBD2 agrees at 9 bases. CDR3 length equals 14 residues. V lost 2 bases and J lost 4; bases outside the gene matches: 3. Germline CDR1 MNHEY, CDR2 SVGAGI. In DNA, the CDR3 is TGTGCCAGCAGTTACATAGCGGGGGAATACGAGCAGTACTTC. This sequence encodes CASSYIAGEYEQYF.

As for this clonotype: This may come from a read error, since a much larger clone is one base off. This rearrangement joins TRBV7-6 to TRBJ1-5, with 7 positions matching TRBD1. Trimming at V came to 5 bases and at J to 3 bases, leaving 13 bases not matched to a gene. This CDR3 contains 17 residues. Germline CDR1 and CDR2: SGHVS and FNYEAQ. This chain's CDR3 is CASSTEGGRGYNQPQHF. As DNA, the CDR3 is TGTGCCAGCAGCACCGAAGGGGGCAGGGGTTACAATCAGCCCCAGCATTTT.

J is TRBJ1-1 and V is TRBV6-2 or TRBV6-3; tentative D call: TRBD1 (6 bases). CDR1 and CDR2 from the germline V gene are MNHEY and SVGEGT. The CDR3 is made up of 15 amino acids. The V end lost 5 bases, the J end lost 4 bases, and 17 bases lay between the germline ends. DNA for the CDR3: TGTGCCAGCAGTAGGAACAGGGAGGTGAGCACTGAAGCTTTCTTT. The encoded protein is CASSRNREVSTEAFF.

The rearrangement links TRBV19 to TRBJ2-2; D gene uncertain. V was pared by 3 bases and J by 1 base, with 9 bases between. The CDR3 extends over 15 amino acids. Germline CDR1 LNHDA, CDR2 SQIVND (reference sequence). CDR3 sequence reads: CASSMESENTGELFF. In nucleotides, the CDR3 is TGTGCCAGTAGTATGGAGAGCGAGAACACCGGGGAGCTGTTTTTT.

The chain links TRBV10-2 to TRBJ1-1; weak D call: TRBD1 (5 bases). The CDR3 has 11 residues. Per germline, CDR1 WSHSY and CDR2 SAAADI. CDR3 DNA: TGCGCTACAGGAGCCCCCCCCAGCGCTTTCTTT. Encoded protein: CATGAPPSAFF.

V and J are TRBV29-1 and TRBJ2-5, with D maybe TRBD1 (6 bases). The CDR3 contains 16 residues. V lost 5 bases to trimming and J lost 5 bases, with 24 bases between them. Germline V CDR1 and CDR2: SQVTM, ANQGSEA. The CDR3 sequence is CSVLGGQLDVTETQYF. The CDR3 DNA sequence: TGCAGCGTTCTAGGTGGACAGTTGGACGTCACGGAGACCCAGTACTTC.

This clonotype was counted only a few times. This chain uses TRBV11-2 with TRBJ2-3; no reliable D call. V dropped 0 bases and J dropped 0 bases, with 7 bases sitting between them. Germline CDR1 reads SGHAT; CDR2 reads FQNNGV. This CDR3 spans 15 amino acids. The CDR3 region is CASSLEGFSTDTQYF. The CDR3 DNA follows: TGTGCCAGCAGCTTAGAGGGGTTTAGCACAGATACGCAGTATTTT.